This T cell receptor beta chain came from a study of shared clonotypes between healthy human individuals. Study in general: Donors were two women and a few men aged 18 to 49.

The genomic DNA of each subset was split evenly across several immunoSEQ plates. Libraries were prepared by immunoSEQ multiplex PCR; TCRdb keeps only in-frame clonotypes and omits some of them. The sample lists about 2.3 million clones, approximately 95% occurring once. V lost 7 bases and J 1 base, leaving 22 bases between the germline ends. CDR1 and CDR2 (germline): MDHEN, SYDVKM. The length of the CDR3 is 17 residues. Sequencing input: naive CD4+ T cells from PBMCs. Subset here: CD45RA+ positively selected. The origin of this receptor is a man younger than 30 in good health. Some clones in this sample may be carry-over from other donors' samples. The V call is TRBV28, the J call TRBJ1-1, with D hard to call. The CDR3 here is CASISEWELAQNTEAFF. In DNA, the CDR3 is TGTGCCAGCATTTCAGAATGGGAGTTGGCTCAGAACACTGAAGCTTTCTTT.